Listed below are T cell receptor beta chains from one sample, sequenced in a study of regulatory T cells in long-lasting Graves disease. From the multiplex PCR reads, TCRdb called clonotypes with MiXCR, one entry per CDR3 protein. The repertoire holds 400,000 to 500,000 distinct CDR3 sequences, with about 15% as singletons. The same sample was also studied in work on T cells in Graves' hyperthyroidism and ophthalmopathy.

Material: peripheral blood mononuclear cells (PBMCs), obtained at new diagnosis, from a patient treated with antithyroid drugs. These receptors all come from a woman under 40 with Graves disease. The CDR3 runs from the conserved cysteine through the conserved F or W. A D gene is named only where the DNA matches it firmly. Expanded clones are given a class, and other clones once, few, many or no size at all.

DNA: TGTGCCTGGAGTGTACAGGACAGGGCCCGGGCTTTCTTT
CDR3: CAWSVQDRARAFF
J: TRBJ1-1
D: TRBD1
size: many
length: 13
V: TRBV30

DNA: TGTGCCAGCAGTGATTGGGGGGCGAATGAGCAGTTCTTC
CDR3: CASSDWGANEQFF
J: TRBJ2-1
D: NA
size: many
length: 13
V: TRBV6-1

DNA: TGTGCCAGCCCAAGCTCCTACAATGAGCAGTTCTTC
CDR3: CASPSSYNEQFF
J: TRBJ2-1
D: NA
size: many
length: 12
V: TRBV2

DNA: TGTGCCAGCAGCTTAGTGGGCCAAGGGACCCAGTACTTC
CDR3: CASSLVGQGTQYF
J: TRBJ2-5
D: NA
size: NA
length: 13
V: TRBV13

DNA: TGCGCCAGCAGCTTGTTGGACTACGGTGAGCAGTTCTTC
CDR3: CASSLLDYGEQFF
J: TRBJ2-1
D: NA
size: many
length: 13
V: TRBV5-1

DNA: TGTGCCAGCAGCTTTACGACTAGCGGGCCCTCCTACGAGCAGTACTTC
CDR3: CASSFTTSGPSYEQYF
J: TRBJ2-7
D: TRBD2
size: many
length: 16
V: TRBV7-9

DNA: TGCAGCTTTAAGTTGGGGTCCTACGAGCAGTACTTC
CDR3: CSFKLGSYEQYF
J: TRBJ2-7
D: NA
size: NA
length: 12
V: TRBV29-1

DNA: TGTGCCAGCAGTTTCCCCAGGGCAGCTGAAGCTTTCTTT
CDR3: CASSFPRAAEAFF
J: TRBJ1-1
D: NA
size: many
length: 13
V: TRBV12-3/TRBV12-4

DNA: TGCAGTGCTAGAGTCCGCAGCGGGAGACCCACAGATACGCAGTATTTT
CDR3: CSARVRSGRPTDTQYF
J: TRBJ2-3
D: TRBD2
size: NA
length: 16
V: TRBV20-1

DNA: TGTGCCACCAGTGATACCGTTGAGCAGTTCTTC
CDR3: CATSDTVEQFF
J: TRBJ2-1
D: NA
size: few
length: 11
V: TRBV24-1

DNA: TGTGCCAGCAAGGGCAGAATTAGCAATCAGCCCCAGCATTTT
CDR3: CASKGRISNQPQHF
J: TRBJ1-5
D: NA
size: many
length: 14
V: TRBV12-3/TRBV12-4

DNA: TGTGCCAGCAGTTTATGGGGCGGGCAGTTCAAAAACATTCAGTACTTC
CDR3: CASSLWGGQFKNIQYF
J: TRBJ2-4
D: NA
size: many
length: 16
V: TRBV28

DNA: TGTGCCAGCAGAGACAGGGGCAGGAATGAAAAACTGTTTTTT
CDR3: CASRDRGRNEKLFF
J: TRBJ1-4
D: TRBD1
size: NA
length: 14
V: TRBV28

DNA: TGTGCCAGCAGGCCACAGGGGGCGCGAGACGAGCAGTACTTC
CDR3: CASRPQGARDEQYF
J: TRBJ2-7
D: TRBD1
size: many
length: 14
V: TRBV13

DNA: TGTGCCAGCAGTTTATTCTCGACGTCGCCTGAATCGCCCCAGCATTTT
CDR3: CASSLFSTSPESPQHF
J: TRBJ1-5
D: NA
size: many
length: 16
V: TRBV12-3/TRBV12-4

DNA: TGCAGTGCTCGCCGGGACAGGGCCACTGAAGCTTTCTTT
CDR3: CSARRDRATEAFF
J: TRBJ1-1
D: TRBD1
size: many
length: 13
V: TRBV20-1

DNA: TGTGCCAGCAGTTTAATTAGGGACACCCGAGGAGAGACCCAGTACTTC
CDR3: CASSLIRDTRGETQYF
J: TRBJ2-5
D: NA
size: NA
length: 16
V: TRBV27

DNA: TGTGCCAGCAGCTTAGAAGCGGGGCCAGCCTACGAGCAGTACTTC
CDR3: CASSLEAGPAYEQYF
J: TRBJ2-7
D: TRBD2
size: many
length: 15
V: TRBV7-8

DNA: TGCAGTGCTAGAACTCCGGGACTAGAAACAGATACGCAGTATTTT
CDR3: CSARTPGLETDTQYF
J: TRBJ2-3
D: TRBD2
size: many
length: 15
V: TRBV20-1

DNA: TGCAGTGCTAGAGACCTACTAGCGGGAGAGGTAGATACGCAGTATTTT
CDR3: CSARDLLAGEVDTQYF
J: TRBJ2-3
D: TRBD2
size: NA
length: 16
V: TRBV20-1

DNA: TGTGCCAGCAGCATCGGTACGCCGCGCGCTGAAGCTTTCTTT
CDR3: CASSIGTPRAEAFF
J: TRBJ1-1
D: NA
size: many
length: 14
V: TRBV11-2

DNA: TGTGCCAGCAGTTACTCGTCACAGGGCCGGTCACCCCTCCACTTT
CDR3: CASSYSSQGRSPLHF
J: TRBJ1-6
D: NA
size: few
length: 15
V: TRBV6-5

DNA: TGTGCCAGCTGGGACACCGGGGAGCTGTTTTTT
CDR3: CASWDTGELFF
J: TRBJ2-2
D: NA
size: NA
length: 11
V: TRBV6-8

DNA: TGCAGTGCACCGACTAGCGGGAGTGTCACCGGGGAGCTGTTTTTT
CDR3: CSAPTSGSVTGELFF
J: TRBJ2-2
D: TRBD2
size: NA
length: 15
V: TRBV20-1

DNA: TGTGCCAGCAGCGTCGGGACAGGGGAAGTAGGGCCCCAGCATTTT
CDR3: CASSVGTGEVGPQHF
J: TRBJ1-5
D: TRBD1
size: few
length: 15
V: TRBV9

DNA: TGTGCCAGCAGTTACGGGTTAGCGGGAGTTATAGATACGCAGTATTTT
CDR3: CASSYGLAGVIDTQYF
J: TRBJ2-3
D: TRBD2
size: NA
length: 16
V: TRBV6-5

DNA: TGTGCCAGCAGTTTGACTCGACAGGGCAACAATGAGCAGTTCTTC
CDR3: CASSLTRQGNNEQFF
J: TRBJ2-1
D: TRBD1
size: many
length: 15
V: TRBV12-3/TRBV12-4

DNA: TGTGCCAGCAGTAAACAAGGGGTGGGACTAGCGGACGTCGCCAAAAACATTCAGTACTTC
CDR3: CASSKQGVGLADVAKNIQYF
J: TRBJ2-4
D: TRBD2
size: NA
length: 20
V: TRBV6-1

DNA: TGTGCCAGCAGCTTAGATGGGTTGCGTTTTGAGCAGTTCTTC
CDR3: CASSLDGLRFEQFF
J: TRBJ2-1
D: NA
size: many
length: 14
V: TRBV11-2

DNA: TGTGCCACCAGCAGAGGTACAGGGATATCTAACTATGGCTACACCTTC
CDR3: CATSRGTGISNYGYTF
J: TRBJ1-2
D: NA
size: NA
length: 16
V: TRBV15

DNA: TGCGCCAGCAGCTTGGTGGGGGTCAGGGGGAACGGTAACTATGGCTACACCTTC
CDR3: CASSLVGVRGNGNYGYTF
J: TRBJ1-2
D: TRBD1
size: NA
length: 18
V: TRBV5-1

DNA: TGCGCCAGCAGCCAGGAGGGACTCACAGATACGCAGTATTTT
CDR3: CASSQEGLTDTQYF
J: TRBJ2-3
D: NA
size: NA
length: 14
V: TRBV5-1

DNA: TGTGCCAGCAGCTTAGTAGGGCGGGCGGGAGCGGTTTATGGCTACACCTTC
CDR3: CASSLVGRAGAVYGYTF
J: TRBJ1-2
D: NA
size: many
length: 17
V: TRBV7-2

DNA: TGTGCCACCAGCCGGGACACCAATTCACCCCTCCACTTT
CDR3: CATSRDTNSPLHF
J: TRBJ1-6
D: NA
size: NA
length: 13
V: TRBV27

DNA: TGTGCCAGCTCACCACCAAGCAGACACCTTAACTATGGCTACACCTTC
CDR3: CASSPPSRHLNYGYTF
J: TRBJ1-2
D: NA
size: many
length: 16
V: TRBV18

DNA: TGTGCCAGTTTCGAGAGCGGGACTCGGAATGAGCAGTTCTTC
CDR3: CASFESGTRNEQFF
J: TRBJ2-1
D: TRBD2
size: many
length: 14
V: TRBV27

DNA: TGCAGTGCTGGAACAGGGGCGGATCAGCCCCAGCATTTT
CDR3: CSAGTGADQPQHF
J: TRBJ1-5
D: TRBD1
size: few
length: 13
V: TRBV20-1

DNA: TGTGCCAGCAGCTTGGCGGGGGCGCGGGGCTACACCTTC
CDR3: CASSLAGARGYTF
J: TRBJ1-2
D: NA
size: many
length: 13
V: TRBV11-1

DNA: TGCAGCGTTGGGACTAGCTACGAGCAGTACTTC
CDR3: CSVGTSYEQYF
J: TRBJ2-7
D: TRBD2
size: few
length: 11
V: TRBV29-1

DNA: TGTGCCATCAGTCCTTCCTACGAGCAGTACTTC
CDR3: CAISPSYEQYF
J: TRBJ2-7
D: NA
size: few
length: 11
V: TRBV10-3

DNA: TGTGCCAGCAGTTCCGGGGTATCCGAAGCTTTCTTT
CDR3: CASSSGVSEAFF
J: TRBJ1-1
D: NA
size: many
length: 12
V: TRBV27

DNA: TGTGCCAGCAGCCTGTTAGCGGGGGCTATCTTCGATGAGCAGTTCTTC
CDR3: CASSLLAGAIFDEQFF
J: TRBJ2-1
D: TRBD2
size: many
length: 16
V: TRBV11-3

DNA: TGTGCCAGCGAGGCCGTGGACTACGAGCAGTACTTC
CDR3: CASEAVDYEQYF
J: TRBJ2-7
D: NA
size: many
length: 12
V: TRBV6-1

DNA: TGTGCCAGCAGTGCCTCGACAGGGTGGCGTTCACCCCTCCACTTT
CDR3: CASSASTGWRSPLHF
J: TRBJ1-6
D: TRBD1
size: few
length: 15
V: TRBV6-1

DNA: TGTGTCACCCTCGGCAAGTGGGGGAACAATGAGCAGTTCTTC
CDR3: CVTLGKWGNNEQFF
J: TRBJ2-1
D: NA
size: NA
length: 14
V: TRBV25-1

DNA: TGTGCCGTCGGACAGGGGGTAGTGAACACTGAAGCTTTCTTT
CDR3: CAVGQGVVNTEAFF
J: TRBJ1-1
D: TRBD1
size: NA
length: 14
V: TRBV10-3